This T cell receptor beta chain was documented in a study of blood T cell repertoires in COVID-19. Study-level background: PBMCs, B-cell-depleted T cells, or T cells provided the cDNA or gDNA that made up the material.

In the authors' workflow: For nucleated cells, counts were estimated from reference gene primer amplification. Clones were read by immunoSEQ multiplex PCR, and TCRdb kept only the in-frame ones, dropping some. Clone size and the V and J calls come from that table; the DNA yielded D and trimming. This sample has a few hundred thousand clones, with roughly 86% found just once. Per the germline V gene, CDR1 is SGHNT and CDR2 is YYREEE (reference sequence). This CDR3 has 15 amino acids. With 4 bases clipped from V and 0 bases from J, the junction kept 4 bases outside the gene matches. J is TRBJ2-7 and V is TRBV5-4; 10 positions match TRBD2. This receptor was identified in a middle-aged man who had recovered from COVID-19. Sample: peripheral blood. CDR3 nucleotide sequence: TGTGCCAGCAGCAAGGGACTAGCGAGCTCCTACGAGCAGTACTTC. The encoded protein is CASSKGLASSYEQYF.